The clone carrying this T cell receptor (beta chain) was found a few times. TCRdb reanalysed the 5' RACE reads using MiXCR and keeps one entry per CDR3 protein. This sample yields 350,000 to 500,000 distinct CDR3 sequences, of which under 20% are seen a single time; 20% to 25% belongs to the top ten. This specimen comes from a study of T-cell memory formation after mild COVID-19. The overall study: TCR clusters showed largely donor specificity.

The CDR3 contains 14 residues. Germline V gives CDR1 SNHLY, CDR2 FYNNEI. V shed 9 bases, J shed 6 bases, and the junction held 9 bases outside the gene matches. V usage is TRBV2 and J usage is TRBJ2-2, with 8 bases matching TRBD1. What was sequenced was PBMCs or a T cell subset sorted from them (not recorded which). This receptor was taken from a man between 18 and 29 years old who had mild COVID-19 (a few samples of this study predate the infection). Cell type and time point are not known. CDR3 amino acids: CASGQGHEAGELFF. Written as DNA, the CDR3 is TGTGCCAGTGGACAGGGTCACGAGGCCGGGGAGCTGTTTTTT.